This TCR beta chain comes out of a study of CD4+ T cells in melanoma. Produced via immunoSEQ multiplex PCR; TCRdb's table is partial and in-frame only. The sample has thousands of clones, approximately 66% seen once. There are 14 residues in the CDR3. V gave up 8 bases and J gave up 8 bases; unmatched junction bases: 15. CDR1 and CDR2 (germline): SQVTM, ANQGSEA. The TCR was taken from a human donor with melanoma. The chain is built from TRBV29-1 and TRBJ2-1; 7 bases fit TRBD1. The material sequenced was cells from a culture (not recorded whether cultured in vitro). As DNA, the CDR3 is TGCAGCTGGTCCTCCGGACAGGCAGGCGATGAGCAGTTCTTC. Protein: CSWSSGQAGDEQFF.